The text below deals with one T cell receptor (beta chain). TCRdb called the RT-PCR reads again in MiXCR, with one record for every CDR3 protein. The data show approximately 720,000 distinct CDR3 sequences, over 12% seen once. The CDR3 sequence is 14 residues long. Per germline, CDR1 DFQATT and CDR2 SNEGSKA (reference sequence). Trimming cost V 6 bases and J 5 bases; bases outside gene matches: 5. V and J are TRBV20-1 and TRBJ2-1, with 12 bases matching TRBD2. The source of this sequence is a female donor in good health, serving as a healthy control. The source material was memory CD4+ T cells from blood. CDR3 loop: CSAARLAGDNEQFF. The CDR3 region has the DNA TGCAGTGCAGCCCGACTAGCGGGAGACAATGAGCAGTTCTTC.